This T cell receptor beta chain was captured by sequencing in a study of CXCR3-negative and CXCR3-positive naive CD8 T cells. The TRB libraries of cDNA were built by UMI-labeled 5' RACE. TCRdb reprocessed the 5' RACE reads, with one entry per CDR3 protein and no DNA. Here the sample table reports about 92,000 distinct CDR3 sequences. Germline CDR1 is SQVTM and CDR2 is ANQGSEA. This CDR3 comprises 18 residues. This clonotype was sampled from a human donor in good health. Some clones in this sample may be carry-over from other donors' samples. The specimen sequenced was naive CXCR3- CD8+ T cells from blood. As to subset: CD45RO-CCR7+CD27+CD95- naive CD8+ T cells lacking CXCR3 (TNR3-). V is TRBV29-1 and J is TRBJ2-1; as DNA is missing, the TRBD2 call by TCRdb cannot be tested. This chain's CDR3 is CSVVVGLLSLSSYNEQFF.